The clone carrying this T cell receptor (beta chain) was observed at least ten times. Its antigen is not identified. This sample was included in a study of T cell repertoires in cytomegalovirus infection. Overall study: Through public TCR beta signatures, both CMV infection and matching HLA type were indicated.

TCRdb re-analysed the reads in MiXCR, keeping a single row per CDR3 protein. Of around 450,000 distinct CDR3 sequences in the sample, approximately 10% were seen once. Trimming removed 3 bases at V and 7 bases at J, with 10 bases between. The CDR3 contains 13 residues. The germline CDR1 and CDR2 sequences are MNHNS and SASEGT. Study-wide points: In two of eight donors, the top clonotype was HLA-C-restricted CMV-specific. The cumulative frequency of public TCR beta families identified carriers of CMV plus the relevant HLA.

The sample consisted of PBMCs. The chain couples TRBV6-1 to TRBJ1-5; unclear D gene. The clonotype originates from a human donor in good health (CMV status not recorded). Some clones in this sample may be carry-over from other donors' samples. CDR3 nucleotides: TGTGCCAGCAGTGATGGTATTAGGCAGCCCCAGCATTTT. It translates to CASSDGIRQPQHF.